This T cell receptor beta chain was captured by sequencing in a study of sequential checkpoint blockade in melanoma. Overall study: Arm A got nivolumab then ipilimumab; arm B the reverse, 1:1.

Here immunoSEQ multiplex PCR was the method, and the copy in TCRdb shows in-frame clones only, minus some. The data contain 40,000 or so clones, 80% to 90% of them seen just once; the ten biggest clones take up 4.5% to 7%. Treatment specified: randomized to nivolumab then ipilimumab (arm A) or the reverse (arm B). DNA-damaging chemotherapy had not been given to any patient beforehand. Sorted cells were live CD3+CD8+, lacking CD19 and CD56, from PBMCs. This clone has a single count. Germline V lookup: CDR1 SGHRS, CDR2 YFSETQ. The V gene end was trimmed by 4 bases and the J gene end by 5 bases; junction bases not matched to a gene: 21. This CDR3 is built from 19 residues.

The sequence derives from a human donor with melanoma. The sample was CD8+ T cells sorted from blood (inferred from file names), taken from a patient given nivolumab and ipilimumab in sequence. The chain is built from TRBV5-1 and TRBJ1-5; the match to TRBD1 covers 7 bases. CDR3 sequence (DNA): TGCGCCAGCAGCATCCAACTTGGAAGGACAGGAATTATCCATCAGCCCCAGCATTTT. Its translation is CASSIQLGRTGIIHQPQHF.